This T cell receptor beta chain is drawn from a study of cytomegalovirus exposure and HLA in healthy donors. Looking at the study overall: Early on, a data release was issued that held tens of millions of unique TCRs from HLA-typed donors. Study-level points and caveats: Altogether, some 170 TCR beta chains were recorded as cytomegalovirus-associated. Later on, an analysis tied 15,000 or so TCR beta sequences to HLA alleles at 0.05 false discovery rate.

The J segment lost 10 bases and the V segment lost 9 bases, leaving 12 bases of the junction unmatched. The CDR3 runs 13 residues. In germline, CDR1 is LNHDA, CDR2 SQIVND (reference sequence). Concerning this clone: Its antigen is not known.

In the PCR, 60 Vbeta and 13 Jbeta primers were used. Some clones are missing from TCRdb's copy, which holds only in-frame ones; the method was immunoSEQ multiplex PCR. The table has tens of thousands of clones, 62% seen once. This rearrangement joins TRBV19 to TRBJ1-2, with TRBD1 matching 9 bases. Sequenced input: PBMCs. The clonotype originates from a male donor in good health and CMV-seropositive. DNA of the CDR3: TGTGCCAGCCACTCCTGGGACAGGGTGGACTACACCTTC. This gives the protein CASHSWDRVDYTF.